This TCR beta chain was identified in a study of T-cell reconstitution after alpha-beta-depleted transplantation in children. Broader study findings: Expanded graft clones numbering several hundred reportedly gave rise to alpha-beta T cells about two months after transplant. The high TCRbeta diversity at day 60 in some patients came from surviving recipient T cells and thymic progenitors. After one year, T-cell counts and TCRbeta diversity mostly came from new T cells.

This clonotype was found many times. Its antigen is unidentified. V lost 5 bases and J lost 1; bases outside the gene matches: 5. This CDR3 spans 15 amino acids. CDR1 is MGHRA, CDR2 YSYEKL, per germline. Preparation of the TCRbeta library used unique molecular identifiers. MiXCR, run by TCRdb on the PCR reads, gives a single entry per CDR3 protein. The data show 150,000 to 200,000 distinct CDR3 sequences, around 10% seen once. This material consisted of PBMCs, taken before TCRalphabeta/CD19-depleted stem cell transplant. This receptor was identified in a boy between 2 and 10 years old with acute myeloid leukemia, due to receive a stem cell transplant. The gene calls are TRBV4-1 and TRBJ1-2, with 9 bases fitting TRBD1. CDR3 DNA sequence: TGCGCCAGCAGCGGTCAGGGACAGGGTAACTATGGCTACACCTTC. Translating gives CASSGQGQGNYGYTF.